The 15 T cell receptor beta chains given below trace back to one sample, sequenced in a study of T cell responses to AZD1222 COVID-19 vaccine. Sequencing was performed with immunoSEQ multiplex PCR; in TCRdb, only in-frame clones are kept and a portion is missing. The data contain roughly 110,000 clones, roughly 90% of them singletons. The sample consisted of peripheral blood, taken on day 0 of AZD1222 vaccination. These receptors originate from an adult in good health.

This clone was detected only once. The chain has TRBV28 and TRBJ1-2, with D possibly TRBD1 on 6 matching bases. The CDR3 is made up of 15 amino acids. The germline V gene has CDR1 MDHEN and CDR2 SYDVKM. The germline V and J ends were trimmed by 7 bases and 4 bases, with 19 bases remaining between them. In DNA, the CDR3 is TGTGCCAGCACCCCTCCGGGGGCGCTGGGCTATGGCTACACCTTC. The encoded protein is CASTPPGALGYGYTF.

The V and J genes are TRBV7-9 and TRBJ1-1; D gene ambiguous. V was cut by 5 bases and J by 4 bases, with 20 bases left in between. This CDR3 has 16 residues. Germline CDR1 and CDR2: SEHNR and FQNEAQ (reference sequence). This chain's CDR3 is CASSIPGLTGPTEAFF. The CDR3, as DNA: TGTGCCAGCAGCATTCCCGGCCTAACCGGTCCCACTGAAGCTTTCTTT.

V usage is TRBV29-1 and J usage is TRBJ1-2; 8 nucleotides agree with TRBD1. With 5 bases clipped from V and 7 bases from J, the junction kept 9 bases outside the gene matches. The CDR3 consists of 13 residues. In germline, CDR1 is SQVTM, CDR2 ANQGSEA. The CDR3 loop reads CSVYRQGWSGYTF. In DNA, the CDR3 is TGCAGCGTTTACAGACAGGGGTGGAGTGGCTACACCTTC.

This rearrangement joins TRBV4-1 to TRBJ1-5; D possibly corresponds to TRBD1 (5 bases). Germline CDR1 and CDR2: MGHRA and YSYEKL. The germline V and J ends were trimmed by 2 bases and 5 bases, with 13 bases remaining between them. The CDR3 length is 15 residues. As DNA, the CDR3 is TGCGCCAGCAGCCAACTTGGGGGTGGGGATCAGCCCCAGCATTTT. It translates to CASSQLGGGDQPQHF.

This clone was recorded once. V and J are TRBV18 and TRBJ1-4; 10 nucleotides line up with TRBD1. CDR3 length equals 15 residues. V shed 3 bases and J 8 bases; nucleotides not matched to a gene: 6. Germline loops: CDR1 KGHSH, CDR2 LQKENI. CDR3: CASSPRTGGGEKLFF. The CDR3 nucleotides read TGTGCCAGCTCACCCAGGACAGGGGGAGGCGAAAAACTGTTTTTT.

The chain has TRBV19 and TRBJ2-5; tentative D call: TRBD2 (5 bases). V lost 1 base and J 1 base, leaving 16 bases between the germline ends. Germline CDR1 and CDR2: LNHDA and SQIVND (reference sequence). This CDR3 region has 17 residues. The CDR3 sequence: CASSIVGSGASQETQYF. Written as DNA, the CDR3 is TGTGCCAGTAGTATAGTGGGCAGCGGAGCCTCCCAAGAGACCCAGTACTTC.

This chain joins TRBV6-5 and TRBJ1-2; 9 bases map to TRBD1. J gave up 8 bases and V 7 bases, and 8 bases lay outside the gene matches. This CDR3 has 13 amino acids. The germline V gene encodes CDR1 MNHEY and CDR2 SVGAGI. For the CDR3, the DNA is TGTGCCAGCATGCAACAGGGGGCTGGGGGCTACACCTTC. This codes for CASMQQGAGGYTF.

The chain uses TRBV4-1 and TRBJ1-4; the D gene is possibly TRBD1 (6 bases). Per germline, CDR1 MGHRA and CDR2 YSYEKL. The V end lost 4 bases, the J end lost 8 bases, and 17 bases lay between the germline ends. The length of the CDR3 is 15 residues. The CDR3 coding sequence is TGCGCCAGCAGCCCCCTTAGGGGGGGCCGGGAAAAACTGTTTTTT. This codes for CASSPLRGGREKLFF.

The chain combines TRBV18 with TRBJ1-5, with 8 bases that match TRBD1. V lost 6 bases to trimming and J lost 6 bases; unmatched junction nucleotides: 16. The CDR3 extends over 17 amino acids. Germline CDR1 KGHSH, CDR2 LQKENI. As DNA, the CDR3 is TGTGCCAGCTCGCTGCAATCAGGGGGCGCATTTGGTCAGCCCCAGCATTTT. Protein product: CASSLQSGGAFGQPQHF.

The genes are TRBV15 and TRBJ2-1; 12 bases are shared with TRBD2. From germline, CDR1 is LNHNV and CDR2 YYDKDF (reference sequence). The trim removed 0 bases at V and 4 bases at J, leaving 4 bases unmatched. The CDR3 has 17 amino acids. The CDR3 is CATSRELAGGMYNEQFF. The CDR3 nucleotides are TGTGCCACCAGCAGAGAACTAGCGGGAGGAATGTACAATGAGCAGTTCTTC. Full variable domain (outside the CDR3, taken from reference TRBV15 and TRBJ2-1): DAMVIQNPRYQVTQFGKPVTLSCSQTLNHNVMYWYQQKSSQAPKLLFHYYDKDFNNEADTPDNFQSRRPNTSFCFLDIRSPGLGDTAMYLCATSRELAGGMYNEQFFGPGTRLTVL.

This chain joins TRBV6-5 and TRBJ1-2; D possibly corresponds to TRBD1 (6 bases). Looked up from germline, CDR1 is MNHEY and CDR2 is SVGAGI. Trimming took off 6 bases at V and 0 bases at J, with 8 bases between the two ends. The CDR3 is made up of 13 amino acids. The CDR3 DNA reads as TGTGCCAGCAGGGACAGATCTAACTATGGCTACACCTTC. Protein: CASRDRSNYGYTF.

V is TRBV24-1 and J is TRBJ2-3; D is perhaps TRBD1 or TRBD2 (7 bases each). Deletions cut 1 base from V and 7 bases from J, with 14 bases between. The CDR3 contains 15 residues. Per germline, CDR1 KGHDR and CDR2 SFDVKD. The CDR3 sequence: CATSDFSGGENTQYF. As DNA, the CDR3 is TGTGCCACCAGTGATTTCTCAGGGGGGGAAAATACGCAGTATTTT.

CDR3 nucleotides: TGTGCCAGCAGCTTAGATATGCCGGGTTTTTCACCCCTCCACTTT. Amino acid sequence: CASSLDMPGFSPLHF. The chain has TRBV11-2 and TRBJ1-6; no reliable D call. V lost 0 bases, J lost 9 bases, and 12 bases lay in between. Germline V CDR1 and CDR2: SGHAT, FQNNGV. The CDR3 length is 15 residues. Full variable domain (rest looked up from reference TRBV11-2 and TRBJ1-6): EAGVAQSPRYKIIEKRQSVAFWCNPISGHATLYWYQQILGQGPKLLIQFQNNGVVDDSQLPKDRFSAERLKGVDSTLKIQPAKLEDSAVYLCASSLDMPGFSPLHFGNGTRLTVT.

The rearrangement uses TRBV6-5 and TRBJ1-4; 8 nucleotides match TRBD1. The germline CDR1 and CDR2 sequences are MNHEY and SVGAGI. CDR3 length: 16 amino acids. V gave up 0 bases and J gave up 8 bases; unmatched junction bases: 8. CDR3 DNA sequence: TGTGCCAGCAGTTACTCGAATCAGGGGGCTCGGGAAAAACTGTTTTTT. It translates to CASSYSNQGAREKLFF.

The chain couples TRBV4-3 to TRBJ1-6, with D unclear. V was clipped by 0 bases and J by 7 bases, with 22 bases between them. From germline, CDR1 is LGHNA and CDR2 YSLEER. There are 19 residues in the CDR3. CDR3 loop: CASSQEVLRPNAPNSPLHF. The CDR3, as DNA: TGCGCCAGCAGCCAAGAGGTTCTTAGGCCCAACGCCCCAAATTCACCCCTCCACTTT.